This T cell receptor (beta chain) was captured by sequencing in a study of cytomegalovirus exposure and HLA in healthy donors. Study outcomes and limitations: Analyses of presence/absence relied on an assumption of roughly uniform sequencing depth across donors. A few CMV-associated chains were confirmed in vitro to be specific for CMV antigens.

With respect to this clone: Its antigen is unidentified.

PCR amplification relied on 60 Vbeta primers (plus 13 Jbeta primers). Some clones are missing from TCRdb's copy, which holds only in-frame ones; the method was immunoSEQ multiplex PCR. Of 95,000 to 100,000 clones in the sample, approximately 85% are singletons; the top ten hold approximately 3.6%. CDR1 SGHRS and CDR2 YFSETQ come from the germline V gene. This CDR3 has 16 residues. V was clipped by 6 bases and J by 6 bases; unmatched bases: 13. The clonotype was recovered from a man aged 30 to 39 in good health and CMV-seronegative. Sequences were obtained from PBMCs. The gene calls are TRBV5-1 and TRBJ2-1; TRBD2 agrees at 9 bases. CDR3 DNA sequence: TGCGCCAGCAAAATCTCCATAGCGGGAGTTACCAATGAGCAGTTCTTC. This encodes CASKISIAGVTNEQFF.